This T cell receptor beta chain was documented in a study of CD8 T cells in ankylosing spondylitis. Making the TCR beta libraries involved quantitative 5'-RACE with molecular barcodes. TCRdb re-called the 5' RACE reads with MiXCR, one entry per CDR3 protein. The sample contains roughly 370,000 distinct CDR3 sequences, about 22% of which appear only once. Germline CDR1 is ENHRY and CDR2 is SYGVKD. The germline V and J ends were trimmed by 3 bases and 5 bases, with 13 bases remaining between them. This CDR3 region has 15 residues. Regarding this clonotype: Its specificity is not known.

Study findings and constraints: In reactive arthritis synovial fluid and blood, some motif variants had been reported before. Disease-linked clones were CD8+ and relatively rare in peripheral blood. Significant enrichment of disease-linked clones was reportedly seen in matched ankylosing spondylitis synovial fluid. What appeared characteristic of ankylosing spondylitis blood was a TCR beta motif of about eight highly homologous variants.

The sequence came from a male donor with ankylosing spondylitis. J is TRBJ1-4 and V is TRBV10-3; maybe TRBD1 (6 bases). Material for sequencing was blood, either unsorted or a sorted T cell fraction (not recorded which). The CDR3 DNA reads TGTGCCATCAGTGAACGGGGGCCGGAAAATGAAAAACTGTTTTTT. It specifies CAISERGPENEKLFF.